Following are 13 T cell receptor beta chains from one sample sequenced in a study of blood T cell repertoires in COVID-19. Method: immunoSEQ multiplex PCR; TCRdb's copy keeps in-frame clones and lacks some. The table has about 140,000 clones, around 88% seen once. Material: peripheral blood. The receptors come from a human donor in a cohort sampled during active COVID-19.

The CDR3 coding sequence is TGCAGCGTACAGGGACCCGGGGAGCTGTTTTTT. Its protein product is CSVQGPGELFF. The chain is built from TRBV29-1 and TRBJ2-2; weak D call: TRBD1 (6 bases). CDR1 is SQVTM and CDR2 is ANQGSEA in the germline V gene. The CDR3 sequence is 11 residues long. The V end was cut by 6 bases, the J end by 6 bases, with 8 bases between.

V gene TRBV4-3 combines with J gene TRBJ2-3; 9 bases are a match to TRBD2. Germline loops: CDR1 LGHNA, CDR2 YSLEER. V was pared by 0 bases and J by 8 bases, with 3 bases of the junction left unmatched. The CDR3 sequence is 14 residues long. The DNA of the CDR3 is TGCGCCAGCAGCCAAGAACTAGCGGGCGGTACGCAGTATTTT. Translating it yields CASSQELAGGTQYF.

The V call is TRBV24-1, the J call TRBJ2-1; 7 bases fit TRBD2. Germline V gene lookup returns CDR1 KGHDR and CDR2 SFDVKD. J was trimmed by 9 bases and V by 4 bases; bases with no gene match: 5. This CDR3 has 13 amino acids. The CDR3 protein is CATSDPGLVEQFF. CDR3 sequence (DNA): TGTGCCACCAGTGACCCCGGACTAGTTGAGCAGTTCTTC.

The chain recombines TRBV30 with TRBJ2-7; TRBD2 agrees at 8 bases. Germline trimming cut 0 bases from V and 4 bases from J; bases unmatched to any gene: 8. The V gene's germline CDR1 is GTSNPN and CDR2 SVGIG (reference sequence). The CDR3 is 15 residues long. The CDR3 loop reads CAWSVISGGLYEQYF. The CDR3 DNA reads TGTGCCTGGAGTGTAATCAGCGGGGGATTATACGAGCAGTACTTC.

The chain recombines TRBV19 with TRBJ2-7; possible D gene TRBD2, 5 bases. Looked up from germline, CDR1 is LNHDA and CDR2 is SQIVND (reference sequence). V was shortened by 2 bases and J by 5 bases, with 10 bases between the two germline ends. The CDR3 runs to 13 residues. The CDR3 DNA reads TGTGCCAGTAGTATATCCGGGCGGGACGAGCAGTACTTC. Amino acids: CASSISGRDEQYF.

The chain employs TRBV4-3 and TRBJ1-2; perhaps TRBD1 as D (6 bases). This CDR3 has 16 residues. The V and J ends lost 0 bases and 2 bases respectively, with 13 bases between them. The V gene's germline CDR1 is LGHNA and CDR2 YSLEER. CDR3 DNA sequence: TGCGCCAGCAGCCAAGATGACCAAACAGGGAACTATGGCTACACCTTC. Amino acid sequence: CASSQDDQTGNYGYTF.

The CDR3 DNA follows: TGCGCCAGCAGGGGAGACTACCCCGGCGTCGAGCAGTACTTC. It yields the protein CASRGDYPGVEQYF. The chain links TRBV10-1 to TRBJ2-7; TRBD2 is a possible D gene (5 bases). Germline V gives CDR1 WNHNN, CDR2 SYGVQD (reference sequence). This CDR3 region has 14 residues. Trimming left V 6 bases short and J 6 bases short, with 18 bases between.

The chain carries TRBV9 and TRBJ2-7; 10 bases are a match to TRBD1. There are 15 residues in the CDR3. Germline CDR1 SGDLS, CDR2 YYNGEE. The V segment lost 3 bases and the J segment 3 bases; nucleotides outside the gene matches: 6. The CDR3 DNA reads as TGTGCCAGCAGCGCGGGGACAGGGGAACTCTACGAGCAGTACTTC. Translated, it gives CASSAGTGELYEQYF.

The chain uses TRBV27 and TRBJ2-7; TRBD2 aligns across 11 bases. After removal of 7 bases from V and 4 bases from J, the junction contained 9 bases not matched to a gene. CDR3 length: 15 residues. Germline-derived CDR1 and CDR2 are MNHEY and SMNVEV (reference sequence). The CDR3 region has the DNA TGTGCCAGCACCACCTCACTAGCGGGGGCTTACGAGCAGTACTTC. It encodes CASTTSLAGAYEQYF.

As concerns this clone: The identical CDR3 is also encoded by other nucleotide sequences in the sample. The gene calls are TRBV7-2 and TRBJ2-5; TRBD1 aligns across 11 bases. This CDR3 is built from 15 residues. Germline V gives CDR1 SGHTA, CDR2 FQGNSA. V lost 5 bases and J lost 1; bases outside the gene matches: 3. In nucleotides, the CDR3 is TGTGCCAGCAGCCCGGACAGGGGGCGCCAAGAGACCCAGTACTTC. It codes for CASSPDRGRQETQYF.

V is TRBV28 and J is TRBJ2-7, with a tentative D call TRBD2 (6 bases). Germline assignment: CDR1 MDHEN and CDR2 SYDVKM. The CDR3 sequence is 14 residues long. V was pared by 2 bases and J by 0 bases, with 8 bases between. CDR3 in DNA: TGTGCCAGCAGTTTAGGGACTTACTCCTACGAGCAGTACTTC. The encoded protein is CASSLGTYSYEQYF. The variable domain in full, completed from reference TRBV28 and TRBJ2-7, reads DVKVTQSSRYLVKRTGEKVFLECVQDMDHENMFWYRQDPGLGLRLIYFSYDVKMKEKGDIPEGYSVSREKKERFSLILESASTNQTSMYLCASSLGTYSYEQYFGPGTRLTVT.

This sequence joins TRBV5-4 and TRBJ2-3, with a weak D call TRBD1 (6 bases). There are 17 residues in the CDR3. The V gene lost 0 bases and the J gene lost 2 bases, with 16 bases spanning the gap. Germline CDR1 reads SGHNT; CDR2 reads YYREEE (reference sequence). DNA for the CDR3: TGTGCCAGCAGCTTGGGATGGGGGCGCAGATTCACAGATACGCAGTATTTT. Its translation: CASSLGWGRRFTDTQYF.

The chain combines TRBV7-9 with TRBJ1-4; weak D call: TRBD1 (5 bases). Germline V lookup: CDR1 SEHNR, CDR2 FQNEAQ (reference sequence). The CDR3 extends over 14 amino acids. Trimming shortened V by 1 base and J by 8 bases, and 11 bases separated the two germline ends. CDR3 residues: CASSLGREGEKLFF. CDR3 DNA sequence: TGTGCCAGCAGCTTAGGCAGGGAAGGCGAAAAACTGTTTTTT.